The clone carrying this TCR beta chain was seen more than once but under ten times. Antigen: not known. The CDR3 runs to 13 residues. Trimming removed 0 bases from V and 4 bases from J, with 7 bases in between. The germline gives CDR1 SNHLY, CDR2 FYNNEI. Sequencing was performed with immunoSEQ multiplex PCR; in TCRdb, only in-frame clones are kept and a portion is missing. The sample has 380,000 or so clones; roughly 85% are singletons. The treatment: around 19 received Ad26.COV2.S at low or high dose, single or two shots; roughly five received placebo; per-sample allocation not given. Samples were taken on day 63 after the first vaccine or placebo injection. The sample belongs to a study of Ad26.COV2.S vaccination and SARS-CoV-2 variants. Notes on the study in general: A substantial breadth of spike-specific CD8+ and CD4+ T cell responses after vaccination has been reported. The TCR breadth and depth analyses may have produced an underestimate of total T cell responses. Spike-specific TCR breadth was greater after Ad26.COV2.S than placebo.

V and J are TRBV2 and TRBJ2-7; D gene unclear. The input for sequencing was peripheral blood, taken in a trial of Ad26.COV2.S vaccine versus placebo. This receptor was identified in a person aged 18 to 65 who received the Ad26.COV2.S COVID-19 vaccine or a placebo. CDR3 DNA sequence: TGTGCCAGCAGTGAAGCGCTTCTGTACGAGCAGTACTTC. It translates to CASSEALLYEQYF.